These 28 T cell receptor beta chains share one sample of origin, sequenced in a study of OX40 agonist ivuxolimab in advanced cancers. TCRdb keeps only in-frame clones here, not all; method: immunoSEQ multiplex PCR. The table records about 81,000 clones, about 93% of them present only once. The source was CD4+ or CD8+ T cells sorted from blood, collected in a trial of the OX40 agonist ivuxolimab. The receptors come from an adult with an advanced solid tumor such as melanoma, head and neck, liver or kidney cancer.

This clone was detected a few times. The rearrangement uses TRBV4-2 and TRBJ2-7; 7 nucleotides align to TRBD2. The CDR3 spans 16 residues. With 1 base clipped from V and 4 bases from J, the junction kept 10 bases outside the gene matches. CDR1 is LGHNA, CDR2 YNFKEQ, per germline. The DNA of the CDR3 is TGTGCCAGCAGCCAAGGGGGAGCGGGAAACGCGTACGAGCAGTACTTC. Protein: CASSQGGAGNAYEQYF.

The chain couples TRBV4-1 to TRBJ2-2; D may be TRBD2 (7 bases). V lost 6 bases and J lost 5, with 19 bases in between. CDR1 is MGHRA and CDR2 is YSYEKL in the germline V gene. The CDR3 has 16 amino acids. The CDR3 bases are TGCGCCAGCAGTCAGTGGGGGGGCGCGTCGACCGGGGAGCTGTTTTTT. Translation gives CASSQWGGASTGELFF.

The count of this clone is one. The chain recombines TRBV2 with TRBJ2-1; 9 bases line up with TRBD1. Germline V gene sequence: CDR1 SNHLY, CDR2 FYNNEI. The CDR3 sequence is 15 residues long. After removal of 1 base from V and 7 bases from J, the junction contained 5 bases not matched to a gene. The CDR3 DNA reads as TGTGCCAGCAGTGAAGTGCGGGACAGGGAAAATGAGCAGTTCTTC. Translated, it gives CASSEVRDRENEQFF.

J is TRBJ2-7 and V is TRBV18, with a tentative D call TRBD2 (5 bases). Trimming pared 0 bases from V and 2 bases from J, leaving 14 bases between. This CDR3 contains 16 residues. CDR1 is KGHSH, CDR2 LQKENI, per germline. For the CDR3, the DNA is TGTGCCAGCTCACCACCCACCGGGATCCAAGCCTACGAGCAGTACTTC. Translated, it gives CASSPPTGIQAYEQYF.

The CDR3 region has the DNA TGTGCCAGCAGTTTATCACCTAGCGGCACAGATACGCAGTATTTT. It encodes CASSLSPSGTDTQYF. This chain links TRBV27 with TRBJ2-3; D might be TRBD2 (6 bases). The V end lost 0 bases, the J end lost 1 base, and 8 bases lay between the germline ends. Per germline, CDR1 MNHEY and CDR2 SMNVEV (reference sequence). The CDR3 spans 15 residues.

This chain links TRBV11-1 with TRBJ2-5, with 7 bases identical to TRBD2. Germline V lookup: CDR1 SGHAT, CDR2 FQDESV (reference sequence). This CDR3 is built from 14 residues. V lost 5 bases, J lost 5 bases, and 8 bases stayed unmatched. The CDR3 bases are TGTGCCAGCAGCCCCCTGCTAGCGGATGAGACCCAGTACTTC. It translates to CASSPLLADETQYF.

The V call is TRBV7-9, the J call TRBJ2-7, with 10 bases lining up with TRBD1. CDR1 SEHNR and CDR2 FQNEAQ come from the germline V gene (reference sequence). Losses at the gene ends were 5 bases for V and 4 bases for J; bases not matched to a gene: 11. This CDR3 has 16 amino acids. The CDR3 coding sequence is TGTGCCAGCAGCCTAACGGCGGGACAGGGGTTTTACGAGCAGTACTTC. As protein: CASSLTAGQGFYEQYF.

J is TRBJ2-7 and V is TRBV7-9; D gene unclear. The CDR3 has 13 residues. The germline CDR1 and CDR2 sequences are SEHNR and FQNEAQ (reference sequence). The ends were cut back, 4 bases at V and 1 base at J, with 8 bases in the middle. As DNA, the CDR3 is TGTGCCAGCAGCTCAGACATTTCCTACGAGCAGTACTTC. This encodes CASSSDISYEQYF. The entire variable domain, with the rest obtained from reference TRBV7-9 and TRBJ2-7, is as follows: DTGVSQNPRHKITKRGQNVTFRCDPISEHNRLYWYRQTLGQGPEFLTYFQNEAQLEKSRLLSDRFSAERPKGSFSTLEIQRTEQGDSAMYLCASSSDISYEQYFGPGTRLTVT.

The J gene is TRBJ2-1, the V gene TRBV4-1; TRBD2 matches 10 bases. The CDR3 spans 17 residues. With V trimmed by 0 bases and J by 8 bases, 10 bases remained unmatched. Looked up from germline, CDR1 is MGHRA and CDR2 is YSYEKL. In DNA form, the CDR3 reads TGCGCCAGCAGCCAAGATGGGTCTAGCGGGAGTCCCGATGAGCAGTTCTTC. Translation: CASSQDGSSGSPDEQFF.

The chain employs TRBV2 and TRBJ2-4; 12 bases map to TRBD2. Per germline, CDR1 SNHLY and CDR2 FYNNEI. CDR3 length: 15 amino acids. J lost 1 base, V lost 8 bases, and 3 bases had no gene match. The CDR3 DNA is TGTGCCAGCTATGGACTAGCGGGGGCCAAAAACATTCAGTACTTC. Its protein product is CASYGLAGAKNIQYF. The variable domain in full, completed from reference TRBV2 and TRBJ2-4, reads EPEVTQTPSHQVTQMGQEVILRCVPISNHLYFYWYRQILGQKVEFLVSFYNNEISEKSEIFDDQFSVERPDGSNFTLKIRSTKLEDSAMYFCASYGLAGAKNIQYFGAGTRLSVL.

The chain carries TRBV27 and TRBJ2-5, with D possibly matching TRBD2 (7 bases). The CDR3 is 13 amino acids. Between the trimmed V and J ends, which lost 6 bases and 4 bases, there was a span of 12 bases. Germline V gives CDR1 MNHEY, CDR2 SMNVEV (reference sequence). The CDR3 DNA follows: TGTGCCAGCAGGGGAGGGGGGAGAGAGACCCAGTACTTC. Its translation: CASRGGGRETQYF.

The chain is built from TRBV28 and TRBJ1-1, with D unresolved. CDR1 is MDHEN and CDR2 is SYDVKM in the germline V gene. The CDR3 extends over 12 amino acids. Between the trimmed V and J ends, which lost 3 bases and 5 bases, there was a span of 7 bases. The CDR3: CASSLRATEAFF. The CDR3, as DNA: TGTGCCAGCAGTTTGAGGGCTACTGAAGCTTTCTTT.

The CDR3 region has the DNA TGTGCCAGCAGTCCAGGACTAGCGGGGGCTGAGACCCAGTACTTC. Amino acids: CASSPGLAGAETQYF. The V call is TRBV9, the J call TRBJ2-5; 13 bases align to TRBD2. The J segment lost 5 bases and the V segment lost 5 bases, leaving 6 bases of the junction unmatched. The CDR3 length is 15 residues. Germline CDR1 reads SGDLS; CDR2 reads YYNGEE.

The sample holds one count of this clone. The genes are TRBV4-1 and TRBJ2-7; 8 bases line up with TRBD1. The germline V gene has CDR1 MGHRA and CDR2 YSYEKL. The CDR3 covers 15 residues. V lost 5 bases and J lost 10; bases outside the gene matches: 16. The CDR3 DNA is TGCGCCAGCAGCGACCTCGAGACAGGGGATTTGGAACAGTACTTC. This codes for CASSDLETGDLEQYF.

The chain is built from TRBV5-6 and TRBJ2-7, with 11 bases identical to TRBD1. CDR3 length: 16 residues. After removal of 2 bases from V and 0 bases from J, the junction contained 4 bases not matched to a gene. Germline V gene lookup returns CDR1 SGHDT and CDR2 YYEEEE. The CDR3 DNA sequence: TGTGCCAGCAGCTTTGAGGGGACAGGGGGCTCCTACGAGCAGTACTTC. It encodes CASSFEGTGGSYEQYF.

The J gene is TRBJ1-5, the V gene TRBV27; D is possibly TRBD1 (5 bases). CDR1 is MNHEY, CDR2 SMNVEV, per germline (reference sequence). V lost 3 bases and J lost 2, with 11 bases in between. This CDR3 spans 15 amino acids. CDR3 region: CASSLGQGRNQPQHF. The CDR3, as DNA: TGTGCCAGCAGTTTGGGCCAGGGCCGCAATCAGCCCCAGCATTTT.

The genes are TRBV5-6 and TRBJ1-5; TRBD1 aligns across 7 bases. Germline assignment: CDR1 SGHDT and CDR2 YYEEEE. The V segment lost 3 bases and the J segment 6 bases; nucleotides outside the gene matches: 9. CDR3 length: 15 amino acids. CDR3 sequence reads: CASSSTGRLTQPQHF. CDR3 in DNA: TGTGCCAGCAGCTCGACAGGGAGGCTCACTCAGCCCCAGCATTTT.

This rearrangement joins TRBV27 to TRBJ2-7; no clear D. CDR3 length equals 14 residues. V was clipped by 4 bases and J by 2 bases, with 12 bases between them. Germline values: CDR1 MNHEY, CDR2 SMNVEV (reference sequence). The CDR3 is CASSSLTNTYEQYF. CDR3 nucleotide sequence: TGTGCCAGCAGTTCCCTAACCAACACCTACGAGCAGTACTTC.

The chain is built from TRBV5-4 and TRBJ1-2, with D possibly matching TRBD1 (6 bases). V lost 4 bases, J lost 0 bases, and 16 bases lay in between. The V gene's germline CDR1 is SGHNT and CDR2 YYREEE (reference sequence). The CDR3 totals 16 residues. The CDR3 nucleotides read TGTGCCAGCAGCAGTATTACAGGGACCCCTAACTATGGCTACACCTTC. It is translated as CASSSITGTPNYGYTF.

Note on this clone: One junction end disagrees with the germline gene, perhaps due to a read error. The V and J genes are TRBV7-7 and TRBJ2-3, with 8 bases fitting TRBD2. CDR1 is SSHAT, CDR2 FNYEAQ, per germline (reference sequence). CDR3 size: 16 residues. Here the CDR3 reads CASSLGSGTFTDTQYF. CDR3 nucleotides: TGTGCTAGCAGCTTGGGTAGCGGGACCTTCACAGATACGCAGTATTTT. Full variable domain (missing parts from reference TRBV7-7 and TRBJ2-3): GAGVSQSPRYKVTKRGQDVTLRCDPISSHATLYWYQQALGQGPEFLTYFNYEAQPDKSGLPSDRFSAERPEGSISTLTIQRTEQRDSAMYRCASSLGSGTFTDTQYFGPGTRLTVL.

This clone was detected once. The chain combines TRBV21-1 with TRBJ1-2; the table's TRBD1 call for D was not verified on the DNA. TRBV21-1 is a known pseudogene. The CDR3 extends over 14 amino acids. CDR3 amino acids: CASSKVTGAGGYTF. CDR3 in DNA: TGTGCCAGCAGCAAAGTAACAGGGGCTGGCGGCTACACCTTC.

This sequence joins TRBV4-3 and TRBJ1-6; D may be TRBD1 (6 bases). Deletions cut 5 bases from V and 6 bases from J, with 11 bases between. CDR3 length: 14 residues. Germline-derived CDR1 and CDR2 are LGHNA and YSLEER. Written as DNA, the CDR3 is TGCGCCAGCAGCTGGGGGGCGGGTAATTCACCCCTCCACTTT. Residues: CASSWGAGNSPLHF.

The chain has TRBV19 and TRBJ2-7; 7 bases map to TRBD1. This CDR3 comprises 15 residues. The V and J ends lost 1 base and 0 bases, in that order; junction bases with no gene match: 3. Germline V gives CDR1 LNHDA, CDR2 SQIVND (reference sequence). The CDR3 here is CASSIVSGGSYEQYF. The CDR3 region has the DNA TGTGCCAGTAGTATAGTGTCAGGGGGCTCCTACGAGCAGTACTTC.

The chain couples TRBV27 to TRBJ2-1; tentatively, D is TRBD1 or TRBD2 (5 bases each). The CDR3 loop spans 15 amino acids. The V end lost 7 bases, the J end lost 7 bases, and 20 bases lay between the germline ends. The germline V gene has CDR1 MNHEY and CDR2 SMNVEV (reference sequence). The CDR3 protein is CASINTLPGPNEQFF. CDR3 in DNA: TGTGCCAGCATAAATACATTACCGGGGCCTAATGAGCAGTTCTTC.

The CDR3 nucleotides read TGTGCCAGCAGCTTAGTCGGACAGTCCTACGAGCAGTACTTC. Translated, it gives CASSLVGQSYEQYF. J is TRBJ2-7 and V is TRBV7-2, with TRBD1 as a possible D gene (6 bases). Trimming took 1 base from V and 1 from J, leaving 8 bases between them. From germline, CDR1 is SGHTA and CDR2 FQGNSA. The CDR3 spans 14 residues.

A few counts support this clone. The gene calls are TRBV12-2 and TRBJ1-1. TRBV12-2 is tagged as a pseudogene. The CDR3 length is 14 residues. The CDR3 coding sequence is TGTGCAAGTCGCTCCGTGGGGGACCACACTGAAGCTTTCTTT. Encoded protein: CASRSVGDHTEAFF.

The V call is TRBV6-5, the J call TRBJ1-1; D may be TRBD1 (5 bases). CDR1 is MNHEY, CDR2 SVGAGI, per germline. CDR3 size: 14 residues. V lost 5 bases and J lost 6, with 16 bases in between. CDR3: CASSGPRMGPEAFF. CDR3 in DNA: TGTGCCAGCAGTGGCCCTAGAATGGGACCTGAAGCTTTCTTT.

The rearrangement uses TRBV4-3 and TRBJ1-4; D is uncertain. Deletions cut 2 bases from V and 11 bases from J, with 15 bases between. Per germline, CDR1 LGHNA and CDR2 YSLEER. This CDR3 region has 14 residues. The CDR3 loop is CASSQLVGMRKLFF. CDR3 nucleotides: TGCGCCAGCAGCCAACTAGTGGGGATGAGGAAACTGTTTTTT.